The rows below give T cell receptor beta chains drawn from one sample of a study of siplizumab effects on memory and regulatory T cells. The table came from immunoSEQ multiplex PCR; TCRdb's copy has only in-frame clones and leaves some out. The table shows about 100,000 clones, with 85% to 95% occurring only once. The sample was non-Treg CD4+ T cells sorted from blood. These receptors came from a human donor in good health. Both conserved end residues are part of each CDR3. D genes are given only for firm matches. Clone size is given for some rows only: seen once, a few or many times, or a class if the clone is expanded.

v_call: TRBV12-2; d_call: .; clone_size: .; j_call: TRBJ1-5; cdr3_length: 18; cdr3_aa: CASRLALGTPSGNQPQHF; cdr3_nt: TGTGCAAGTCGCTTAGCGCTGGGGACACCTTCCGGAAATCAGCCCCAGCATTTT
v_call: TRBV7-9; d_call: .; clone_size: .; j_call: TRBJ2-1; cdr3_length: 16; cdr3_aa: CASRVLQSSSYNEQFF; cdr3_nt: TGTGCCAGCAGAGTCTTACAGTCGAGCTCCTACAATGAGCAGTTCTTC
v_call: TRBV15; d_call: TRBD1; clone_size: .; j_call: TRBJ1-1; cdr3_length: 15; cdr3_aa: CATSRDLTGTGKAFF; cdr3_nt: TGTGCCACCAGCAGAGATCTAACCGGGACAGGTAAAGCTTTCTTT
v_call: TRBV16; d_call: .; clone_size: .; j_call: TRBJ1-2; cdr3_length: 18; cdr3_aa: CASSLTPAWWVRNYGYTF; cdr3_nt: TGTGCCAGCAGCCTCACCCCGGCCTGGTGGGTCAGGAACTATGGCTACACCTTC
v_call: TRBV5-1; d_call: TRBD1; clone_size: .; j_call: TRBJ2-7; cdr3_length: 15; cdr3_aa: CASSLAGQGVNEQYF; cdr3_nt: TGCGCCAGCAGCTTGGCGGGGCAGGGGGTGAACGAGCAGTACTTC
v_call: TRBV5-1; d_call: TRBD1; clone_size: .; j_call: TRBJ2-6; cdr3_length: 16; cdr3_aa: CASTRDSHSGANVLTF; cdr3_nt: TGCGCCAGCACCCGGGACAGCCACTCTGGGGCCAACGTCCTGACTTTC
v_call: TRBV11-2; d_call: .; clone_size: once; j_call: TRBJ2-5; cdr3_length: 15; cdr3_aa: CASSLQGLVQETQYF; cdr3_nt: TGTGCCAGCAGCTTACAGGGACTGGTTCAAGAGACCCAGTACTTC
v_call: TRBV11-2; d_call: TRBD1; clone_size: .; j_call: TRBJ2-3; cdr3_length: 14; cdr3_aa: CASSFDRGTDTQYF; cdr3_nt: TGTGCCAGCAGCTTCGACAGGGGCACAGATACGCAGTATTTT
v_call: TRBV5-1; d_call: .; clone_size: .; j_call: TRBJ2-2; cdr3_length: 16; cdr3_aa: CASSLMRTTNTGELFF; cdr3_nt: TGCGCCAGCAGCTTGATGCGGACAACGAACACCGGGGAGCTGTTTTTT
v_call: TRBV14; d_call: TRBD2; clone_size: .; j_call: TRBJ2-7; cdr3_length: 15; cdr3_aa: CASSQLSGAPYEQYF; cdr3_nt: TGTGCCAGCAGCCAATTAAGCGGGGCCCCCTACGAGCAGTACTTC
v_call: TRBV29-1; d_call: TRBD1; clone_size: .; j_call: TRBJ1-2; cdr3_length: 16; cdr3_aa: CSVEDRDSYLRYGYTF; cdr3_nt: TGCAGCGTTGAGGACCGGGACAGCTATCTTCGTTATGGCTACACCTTC
v_call: TRBV28; d_call: .; clone_size: once; j_call: TRBJ2-7; cdr3_length: 12; cdr3_aa: CACGLPAREQYF; cdr3_nt: TGTGCGTGCGGACTACCCGCGAGAGAGCAGTACTTC
v_call: TRBV6-1; d_call: .; clone_size: .; j_call: TRBJ2-3; cdr3_length: 13; cdr3_aa: CASSERRTDTQYF; cdr3_nt: TGTGCCAGCAGTGAACGGCGTACAGATACGCAGTATTTT
v_call: TRBV5-1; d_call: TRBD1; clone_size: .; j_call: TRBJ2-5; cdr3_length: 16; cdr3_aa: CASSPGTGEVQETQYF; cdr3_nt: TGCGCCAGCAGCCCGGGGACAGGGGAGGTTCAAGAGACCCAGTACTTC
v_call: TRBV27; d_call: TRBD2; clone_size: .; j_call: TRBJ2-1; cdr3_length: 15; cdr3_aa: CASSWVAGSYNEQFF; cdr3_nt: TGTGCCAGCAGTTGGGTAGCGGGATCCTACAATGAGCAGTTCTTC
v_call: TRBV6-5; d_call: .; clone_size: .; j_call: TRBJ1-5; cdr3_length: 13; cdr3_aa: CASSRDGNQPQHF; cdr3_nt: TGTGCCAGCAGTCGGGACGGCAATCAGCCCCAGCATTTT
v_call: TRBV7-3; d_call: .; clone_size: .; j_call: TRBJ2-2; cdr3_length: 13; cdr3_aa: CASSIGTTGELFF; cdr3_nt: TGTGCCAGCAGCATAGGGACGACCGGGGAGCTGTTTTTT
v_call: TRBV28; d_call: .; clone_size: .; j_call: TRBJ1-1; cdr3_length: 13; cdr3_aa: CASIIQGYTEAFF; cdr3_nt: TGTGCCAGCATCATCCAGGGCTACACTGAAGCTTTCTTT
v_call: TRBV19; d_call: .; clone_size: .; j_call: TRBJ2-7; cdr3_length: 15; cdr3_aa: CASSIFPSGGNEQYF; cdr3_nt: TGTGCCAGTAGTATTTTTCCCAGCGGAGGGAACGAGCAGTACTTC
v_call: TRBV4-2; d_call: TRBD1; clone_size: .; j_call: TRBJ1-2; cdr3_length: 15; cdr3_aa: CASSPGQNLNYGYTF; cdr3_nt: TGTGCCAGCAGCCCGGGACAGAACCTTAACTATGGCTACACCTTC
v_call: TRBV19; d_call: .; clone_size: .; j_call: TRBJ1-1; cdr3_length: 14; cdr3_aa: CASRTISFETEAFF; cdr3_nt: TGTGCCAGTAGAACGATTAGTTTCGAAACTGAAGCTTTCTTT
v_call: TRBV7-2; d_call: TRBD1; clone_size: .; j_call: TRBJ2-5; cdr3_length: 14; cdr3_aa: CASSLEGAHETQYF; cdr3_nt: TGTGCCAGCAGCTTAGAGGGGGCGCATGAGACCCAGTACTTC
v_call: TRBV5-4; d_call: .; clone_size: .; j_call: TRBJ2-3; cdr3_length: 15; cdr3_aa: CASSLDGRDRDTQYF; cdr3_nt: TGTGCCAGCAGCTTGGACGGGAGAGATAGAGATACGCAGTATTTT
v_call: TRBV6-5; d_call: .; clone_size: .; j_call: TRBJ2-1; cdr3_length: 12; cdr3_aa: CASSYTDNEQFF; cdr3_nt: TGTGCCAGCAGTTACACAGACAATGAGCAGTTCTTC
v_call: TRBV6-5; d_call: .; clone_size: .; j_call: TRBJ2-7; cdr3_length: 14; cdr3_aa: CASSAFGSLSEQYF; cdr3_nt: TGTGCCAGCAGTGCCTTCGGGTCACTGTCCGAGCAGTACTTC
v_call: TRBV19; d_call: TRBD1; clone_size: .; j_call: TRBJ1-1; cdr3_length: 19; cdr3_aa: CASSMPPLQGAWVNTEAFF; cdr3_nt: TGTGCCAGTAGTATGCCCCCTTTACAGGGGGCGTGGGTGAACACTGAAGCTTTCTTT
v_call: TRBV19; d_call: .; clone_size: .; j_call: TRBJ1-1; cdr3_length: 13; cdr3_aa: CASSIGVGYEAFF; cdr3_nt: TGTGCCAGTAGTATAGGAGTGGGATATGAAGCTTTCTTT
v_call: TRBV19; d_call: TRBD1; clone_size: .; j_call: TRBJ2-2; cdr3_length: 15; cdr3_aa: CASIKGTGNTGELFF; cdr3_nt: TGTGCCAGTATCAAAGGGACAGGAAACACCGGGGAGCTGTTTTTT
v_call: TRBV5-1; d_call: .; clone_size: .; j_call: TRBJ2-3; cdr3_length: 15; cdr3_aa: CASSLATVKTDTQYF; cdr3_nt: TGCGCCAGCAGCTTGGCTACGGTTAAGACAGATACGCAGTATTTT
v_call: TRBV11-2; d_call: TRBD1; clone_size: .; j_call: TRBJ2-5; cdr3_length: 15; cdr3_aa: CASSIGQGRGETQYF; cdr3_nt: TGTGCCAGCAGCATAGGACAGGGAAGGGGAGAGACCCAGTACTTC
v_call: TRBV11-2; d_call: TRBD1; clone_size: .; j_call: TRBJ2-7; cdr3_length: 14; cdr3_aa: CASSIGTASYEQYF; cdr3_nt: TGTGCCAGCAGCATTGGGACAGCCTCCTACGAGCAGTACTTC
v_call: TRBV7-9; d_call: .; clone_size: .; j_call: TRBJ1-1; cdr3_length: 15; cdr3_aa: CASSLGTGLHTEAFF; cdr3_nt: TGTGCCAGCAGCTTAGGCACAGGTCTCCACACTGAAGCTTTCTTT
v_call: TRBV7-3; d_call: .; clone_size: once; j_call: TRBJ2-7; cdr3_length: 14; cdr3_aa: CASSFGAPPYEQYF; cdr3_nt: TGTGCCAGCAGCTTTGGGGCCCCCCCCTACGAGCAGTACTTC
v_call: TRBV4-1; d_call: .; clone_size: .; j_call: TRBJ2-2; cdr3_length: 14; cdr3_aa: CASSQGMQGLVLFF; cdr3_nt: TGCGCCAGCAGCCAAGGGATGCAGGGGTTGGTGCTGTTTTTT
v_call: TRBV6-5; d_call: .; clone_size: once; j_call: TRBJ2-7; cdr3_length: 15; cdr3_aa: CASSYSHRASYEQYF; cdr3_nt: TGTGCCAGCAGTTACTCGCACAGGGCCTCCTACGAGCAGTACTTC
v_call: TRBV5-5; d_call: .; clone_size: .; j_call: TRBJ2-3; cdr3_length: 15; cdr3_aa: CASSLRDTNTDTQYF; cdr3_nt: TGTGCCAGCAGCTTACGGGACACCAACACAGATACGCAGTATTTT
v_call: TRBV19; d_call: .; clone_size: .; j_call: TRBJ2-1; cdr3_length: 14; cdr3_aa: CASKRQADWNEQFF; cdr3_nt: TGTGCCAGTAAGAGACAGGCGGACTGGAATGAGCAGTTCTTC
v_call: TRBV4-2; d_call: TRBD2; clone_size: .; j_call: TRBJ2-7; cdr3_length: 16; cdr3_aa: CASSQERLAVSYEQYF; cdr3_nt: TGTGCCAGCAGCCAAGAACGCCTAGCGGTCTCCTACGAGCAGTACTTC
v_call: TRBV11-3; d_call: .; clone_size: .; j_call: TRBJ2-1; cdr3_length: 12; cdr3_aa: CASSLASHEQFF; cdr3_nt: TGTGCCAGCAGCTTAGCCTCCCATGAGCAGTTCTTC
v_call: TRBV29-1; d_call: .; clone_size: .; j_call: TRBJ2-1; cdr3_length: 14; cdr3_aa: CSVVYRGRDNEQFF; cdr3_nt: TGCAGCGTTGTATATAGGGGACGAGACAATGAGCAGTTCTTC
v_call: TRBV7-8; d_call: TRBD2; clone_size: once; j_call: TRBJ2-7; cdr3_length: 17; cdr3_aa: CASSLVLSGGGSYEQYF; cdr3_nt: TGTGCCAGCAGCTTAGTGTTATCGGGAGGGGGCTCCTACGAGCAGTACTTC